The present T cell receptor beta chain was sequenced within a study of T cell responses to AZD1222 COVID-19 vaccine. This clone was picked up a small number of times. TCRdb keeps only in-frame clones here, not all; method: immunoSEQ multiplex PCR. This table holds 110,000 to 150,000 clones, approximately 91% found once. V was shortened by 6 bases and J by 5 bases, with 18 bases between the two germline ends. This CDR3 has 15 residues. Germline V gene sequence: CDR1 MNHNY, CDR2 SVGAGI (reference sequence). The specimen was peripheral blood, collected 28 days after the second AZD1222 dose. The gene calls are TRBV6-6 and TRBJ2-3, with D perhaps matching TRBD1 or TRBD2 (5 bases each). The sequence derives from an adult who received the AZD1222 COVID-19 vaccine. DNA of the CDR3: TGTGCCAGCAGCCTCTCCCCCGGGGACGTAGATACGCAGTATTTT. Amino acids: CASSLSPGDVDTQYF.